This entry is about one T cell receptor (beta chain). This table comes from immunoSEQ multiplex PCR, and its TCRdb copy is limited to in-frame clones, with some not included. The sample holds some 120,000 clones, roughly 92% seen once. The data are from a study of T cell responses to AZD1222 COVID-19 vaccine. The CDR3 spans 13 residues. CDR1 is SGHAT, CDR2 FQNNGV, per germline. V was cut by 1 base and J by 3 bases, with 7 bases left in between. This chain uses TRBV11-2 with TRBJ2-7; no definite D call. This clonotype was obtained from an adult who received the AZD1222 COVID-19 vaccine. The sequenced sample was peripheral blood, obtained 28 days after the second AZD1222 dose. This chain's CDR3 is CASSLVSNYEQYF. CDR3 nucleotide sequence: TGTGCCAGCAGCTTAGTGTCTAACTACGAGCAGTACTTC.